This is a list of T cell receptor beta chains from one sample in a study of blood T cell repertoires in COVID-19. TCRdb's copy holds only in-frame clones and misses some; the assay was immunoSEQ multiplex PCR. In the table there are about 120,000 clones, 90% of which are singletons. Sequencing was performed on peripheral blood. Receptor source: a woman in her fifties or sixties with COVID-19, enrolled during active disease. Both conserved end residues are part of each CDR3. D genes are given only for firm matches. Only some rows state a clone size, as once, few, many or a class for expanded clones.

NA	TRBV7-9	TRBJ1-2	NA	TGTGCCAGCAGTATTATTGGGGGCGTTGGCTACACCTTC	CASSIIGGVGYTF
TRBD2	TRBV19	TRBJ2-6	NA	TGTGCCAGTAGTACTGATCGGCTAGCGGGCTTTGGGGCCAACGTCCTGACTTTC	CASSTDRLAGFGANVLTF
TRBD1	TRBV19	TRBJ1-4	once	TGTGCCAGTAGTATGGGGACAGGACGTAATGAAAAACTGTTTTTT	CASSMGTGRNEKLFF
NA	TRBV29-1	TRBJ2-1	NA	TGCAGCGTTGAAGGCCAAAGGGTATCGGGGGAGCAGTTCTTC	CSVEGQRVSGEQFF
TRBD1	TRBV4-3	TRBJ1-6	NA	TGCGCCAGCAGCCAAGACGGCGGGACAGGGGCGCTGGGTTCACCCCTCCACTTT	CASSQDGGTGALGSPLHF
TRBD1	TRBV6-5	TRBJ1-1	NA	TGTGCCAGCAGTTACCAGGGGGCGAACACTGAAGCTTTCTTT	CASSYQGANTEAFF
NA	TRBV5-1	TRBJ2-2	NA	TGCGCCAGCAGCTTGGGTCCGATGAGCACCGGGGAGCTGTTTTTT	CASSLGPMSTGELFF
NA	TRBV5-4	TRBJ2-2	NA	TGTGCCAGCAGCTTGACTCGCGGGGCGGCGAACACCGGGGAGCTGTTTTTT	CASSLTRGAANTGELFF
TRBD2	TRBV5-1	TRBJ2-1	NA	TGCGCCAGCAGCTTGGGCGGACTAGCGGCCTCAATTGGTGAGCAGTTCTTC	CASSLGGLAASIGEQFF
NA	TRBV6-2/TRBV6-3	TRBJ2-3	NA	TGTGCCAGCAGTCGGGGAGATACGCAGTATTTT	CASSRGDTQYF
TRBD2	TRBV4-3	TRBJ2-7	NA	TGCGCCAGCAGCCGTGGACTAGCGGGGGCCGAGCAGTACTTC	CASSRGLAGAEQYF
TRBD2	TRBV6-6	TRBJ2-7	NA	TGTGCCAGCAGTTACTTCTTTGGGGCGGGGGACTACGAGCAGTACTTC	CASSYFFGAGDYEQYF
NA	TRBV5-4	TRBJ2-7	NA	TGTGCCAGCAGCTTGGGGCATGGGACAGCTGGAGGGCGCGAGCAGTACTTC	CASSLGHGTAGGREQYF
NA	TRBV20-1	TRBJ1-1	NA	TGCAGTGCTAGTCATCCTGGGAGGGTCGGGGCTGAAGCTTTCTTT	CSASHPGRVGAEAFF
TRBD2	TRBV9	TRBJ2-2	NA	TGTGCCAGCAAGTCCAGCGGGGGGCTGAACACCGGGGAGCTGTTTTTT	CASKSSGGLNTGELFF
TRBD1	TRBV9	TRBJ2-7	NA	TGTGCCAGCACCAGGGGGACAGCCTCCTACGAGCAGTACTTC	CASTRGTASYEQYF
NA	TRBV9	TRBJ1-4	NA	TGTGCCAGCAGCGTAGATGGCAGGGTGAATGAAAAACTGTTTTTT	CASSVDGRVNEKLFF
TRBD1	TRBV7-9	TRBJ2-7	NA	TGTGCCAGCACCCGGACAGGGGGCTACGAGCAGTACTTC	CASTRTGGYEQYF
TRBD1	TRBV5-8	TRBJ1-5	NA	TGTGCCAGCAGCTTGGAATGGGACAGCTTTCATAGCAATCAGCCCCAGCATTTT	CASSLEWDSFHSNQPQHF
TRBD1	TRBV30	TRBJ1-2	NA	TGTGCCTGGAGTCCATCGGACAGGGCCAACTATGGCTACACCTTC	CAWSPSDRANYGYTF
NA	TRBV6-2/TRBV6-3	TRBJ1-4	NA	TGTGCCAGCAGCCCTTTCCTAAACTTTGAAGTCAATGAAAAACTGTTTTTT	CASSPFLNFEVNEKLFF
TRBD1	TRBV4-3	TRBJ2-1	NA	TGCGCCAGCAGCCGGACAGGGCGGGGCAATGAGCAGTTCTTC	CASSRTGRGNEQFF
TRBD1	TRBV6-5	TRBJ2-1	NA	TGTGCCAGCAGTTACGGAGGACAGGGGGCTTTAGATGAGCAGTTCTTC	CASSYGGQGALDEQFF
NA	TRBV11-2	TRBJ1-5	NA	TGTGCCAGCAGCTTCCTCACAGGGTCCAATCAGCCCCAGCATTTT	CASSFLTGSNQPQHF
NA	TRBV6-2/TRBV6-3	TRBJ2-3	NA	TGTGCCAGCAGTTACCGGAGTGCTAGCACAGATACGCAGTATTTT	CASSYRSASTDTQYF
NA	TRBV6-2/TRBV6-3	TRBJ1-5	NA	TGTGCCAGCAGTTACGGGGGCTCGGGACCCCAGCATTTT	CASSYGGSGPQHF
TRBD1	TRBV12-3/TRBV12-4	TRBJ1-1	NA	TGTGGGACGGAGGAACAGGGGCAAGGGGAAGCTTTCTTT	CGTEEQGQGEAFF
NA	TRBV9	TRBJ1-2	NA	TGTGCCAGCAGCGCTTCCCACGGTAACTATGGCTACACCTTC	CASSASHGNYGYTF
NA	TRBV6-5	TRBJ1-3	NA	TGTGCCAGCAGTTACGGGCAGGGAAGTGGAAACACCATATATTTT	CASSYGQGSGNTIYF
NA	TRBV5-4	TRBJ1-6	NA	TGTGCCAGCAGACTATCCAATTCACCCCTCCACTTT	CASRLSNSPLHF
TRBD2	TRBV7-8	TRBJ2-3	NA	TGTGCCAGCAGCTTAGCCCGACTAGCGGGATACACAGATACGCAGTATTTT	CASSLARLAGYTDTQYF
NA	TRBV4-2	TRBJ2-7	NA	TGTGCCAGCAGCCACCAAGATAGCCGAGTGGAGCAGTACTTC	CASSHQDSRVEQYF